This T cell receptor (beta chain) comes out of a study of control samples from healthy donors and cancer patients. V lost 5 bases to trimming and J lost 0 bases, with 10 bases between them. Looked up from germline, CDR1 is LNHDA and CDR2 is SQIVND (reference sequence). The CDR3 is made up of 14 amino acids. Method: immunoSEQ multiplex PCR; TCRdb's copy keeps in-frame clones and lacks some. The table includes tens of thousands of clones, roughly 90% detected once. Sequenced material: PBMCs. The receptor's source is a man aged 35 to 55 with colorectal cancer. The chain joins TRBV19 to TRBJ1-1; D not certain. The CDR3 DNA reads TGTGCCAGTAGTGGGTATCTCATGAACACTGAAGCTTTCTTT. Encoded protein: CASSGYLMNTEAFF. The full variable domain, rest sourced from reference TRBV19 and TRBJ1-1, is DGGITQSPKYLFRKEGQNVTLSCEQNLNHDAMYWYRQDPGQGLRLIYYSQIVNDFQKGDIAEGYSVSREKKESFPLTVTSAQKNPTAFYLCASSGYLMNTEAFFGQGTRLTVV.